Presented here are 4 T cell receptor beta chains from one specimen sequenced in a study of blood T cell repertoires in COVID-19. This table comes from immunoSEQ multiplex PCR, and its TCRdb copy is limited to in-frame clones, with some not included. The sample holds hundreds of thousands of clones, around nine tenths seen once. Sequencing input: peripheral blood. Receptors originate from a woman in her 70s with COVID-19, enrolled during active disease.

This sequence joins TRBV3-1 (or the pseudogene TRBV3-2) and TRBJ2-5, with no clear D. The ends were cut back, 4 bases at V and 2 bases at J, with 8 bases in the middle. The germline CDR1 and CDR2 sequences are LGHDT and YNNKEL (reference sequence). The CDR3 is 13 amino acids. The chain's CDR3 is CASSRGFQETQYF. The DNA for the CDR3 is TGTGCCAGCAGCCGCGGATTTCAAGAGACCCAGTACTTC.

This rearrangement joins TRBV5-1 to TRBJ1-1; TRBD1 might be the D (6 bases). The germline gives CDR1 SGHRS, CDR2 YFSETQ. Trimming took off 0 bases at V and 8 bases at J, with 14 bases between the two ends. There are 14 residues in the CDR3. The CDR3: CASSLEDRNEEAFF. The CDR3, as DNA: TGCGCCAGCAGCTTGGAGGACAGAAATGAAGAAGCTTTCTTT.

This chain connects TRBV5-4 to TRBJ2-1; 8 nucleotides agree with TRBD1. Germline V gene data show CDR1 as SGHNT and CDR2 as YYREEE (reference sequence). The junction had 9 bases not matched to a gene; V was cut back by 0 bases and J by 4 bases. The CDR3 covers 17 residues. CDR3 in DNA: TGTGCCAGCAGCTTGGCCTGGGCAGGGGGCCTGTACAATGAGCAGTTCTTC. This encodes CASSLAWAGGLYNEQFF.

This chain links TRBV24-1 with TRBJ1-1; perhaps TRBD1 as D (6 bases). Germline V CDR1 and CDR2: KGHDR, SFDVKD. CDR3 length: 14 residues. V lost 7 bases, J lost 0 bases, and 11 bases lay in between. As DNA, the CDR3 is TGTGCCACCAGGGACAGAGAAATGAACACTGAAGCTTTCTTT. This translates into CATRDREMNTEAFF.